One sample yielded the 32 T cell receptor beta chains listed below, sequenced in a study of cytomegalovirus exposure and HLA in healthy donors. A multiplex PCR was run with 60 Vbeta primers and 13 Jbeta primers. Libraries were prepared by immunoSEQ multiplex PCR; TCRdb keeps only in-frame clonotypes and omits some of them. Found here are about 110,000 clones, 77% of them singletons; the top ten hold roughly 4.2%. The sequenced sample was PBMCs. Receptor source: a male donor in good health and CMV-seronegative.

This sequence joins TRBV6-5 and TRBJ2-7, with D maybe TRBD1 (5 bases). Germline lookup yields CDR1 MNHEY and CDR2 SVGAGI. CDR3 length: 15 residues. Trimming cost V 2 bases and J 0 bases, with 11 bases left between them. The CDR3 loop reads CASSYGGQGSYEQYF. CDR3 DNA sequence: TGTGCCAGCAGTTACGGTGGCCAGGGCTCCTACGAGCAGTACTTC.

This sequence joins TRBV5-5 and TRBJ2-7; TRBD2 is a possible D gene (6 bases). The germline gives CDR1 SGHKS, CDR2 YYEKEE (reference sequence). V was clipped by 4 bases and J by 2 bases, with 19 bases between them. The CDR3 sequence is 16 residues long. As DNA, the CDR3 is TGTGCCAGCAGCCACCCGGGGCGGGGCCTGCCCTACGAGCAGTACTTC. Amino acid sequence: CASSHPGRGLPYEQYF.

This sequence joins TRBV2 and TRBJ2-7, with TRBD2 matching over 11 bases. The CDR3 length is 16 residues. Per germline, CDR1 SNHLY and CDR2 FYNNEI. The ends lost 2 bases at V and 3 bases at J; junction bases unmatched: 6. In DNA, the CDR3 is TGTGCCAGCAGTGAATCGGTAGGGACTAGCGGCTACGAGCAGTACTTC. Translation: CASSESVGTSGYEQYF.

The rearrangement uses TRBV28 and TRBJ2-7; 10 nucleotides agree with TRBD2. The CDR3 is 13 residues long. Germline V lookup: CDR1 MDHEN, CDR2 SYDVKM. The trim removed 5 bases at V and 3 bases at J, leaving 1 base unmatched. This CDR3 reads CASSRTSGYEQYF. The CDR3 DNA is TGTGCCAGCAGTAGGACTAGCGGCTACGAGCAGTACTTC.

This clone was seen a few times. Here the CDR3 DNA reads TGTGCCAGCAGCGTACTGCCGGGAGGGCTCCAAGAGACCCAGTACTTC. This translates into CASSVLPGGLQETQYF. The genes are TRBV9 and TRBJ2-5, with TRBD2 matching over 8 bases. Germline V gives CDR1 SGDLS, CDR2 YYNGEE. The trim removed 1 base at V and 1 base at J, leaving 6 bases unmatched. This CDR3 has 16 residues.

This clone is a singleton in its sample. The CDR3 region is CASSRWTSASYEQYF. CDR3 DNA: TGTGCCAGCAGTCGATGGACTAGCGCCTCCTACGAGCAGTACTTC. This chain links TRBV7-9 with TRBJ2-7, with 9 bases fitting TRBD2. CDR1 SEHNR and CDR2 FQNEAQ come from the germline V gene (reference sequence). The ends lost 6 bases at V and 0 bases at J; junction bases unmatched: 6. This CDR3 region has 15 residues.

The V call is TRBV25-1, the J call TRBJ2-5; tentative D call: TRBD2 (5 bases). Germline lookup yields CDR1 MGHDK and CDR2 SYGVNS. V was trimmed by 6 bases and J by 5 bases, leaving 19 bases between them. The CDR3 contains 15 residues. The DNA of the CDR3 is TGTGCCAGCAGGTCGGACGGGATCGCTTGGGAGACCCAGTACTTC. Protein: CASRSDGIAWETQYF.

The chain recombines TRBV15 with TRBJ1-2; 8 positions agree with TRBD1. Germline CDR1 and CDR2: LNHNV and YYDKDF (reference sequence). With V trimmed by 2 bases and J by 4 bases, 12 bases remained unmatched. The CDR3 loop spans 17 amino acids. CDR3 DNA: TGTGCCACCAGCAGATCCACAAACAGGGGGTTGGGCTATGGCTACACCTTC. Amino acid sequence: CATSRSTNRGLGYGYTF. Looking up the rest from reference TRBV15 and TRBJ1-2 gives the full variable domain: DAMVIQNPRYQVTQFGKPVTLSCSQTLNHNVMYWYQQKSSQAPKLLFHYYDKDFNNEADTPDNFQSRRPNTSFCFLDIRSPGLGDTAMYLCATSRSTNRGLGYGYTFGSGTRLTVV.

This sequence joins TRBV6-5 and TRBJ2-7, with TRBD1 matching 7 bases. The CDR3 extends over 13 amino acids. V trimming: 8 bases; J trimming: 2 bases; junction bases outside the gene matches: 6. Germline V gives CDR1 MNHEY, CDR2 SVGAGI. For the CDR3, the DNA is TGTGCCAGCGGCAGACAGGGCCCCTACGAGCAGTACTTC. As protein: CASGRQGPYEQYF.

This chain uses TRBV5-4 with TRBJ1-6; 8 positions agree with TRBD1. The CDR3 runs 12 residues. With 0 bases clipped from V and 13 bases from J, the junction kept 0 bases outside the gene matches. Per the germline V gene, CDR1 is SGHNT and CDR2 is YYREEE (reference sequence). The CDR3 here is CASSLGDRPLHF. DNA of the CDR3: TGTGCCAGCAGCTTGGGGGACAGGCCCCTCCACTTT.

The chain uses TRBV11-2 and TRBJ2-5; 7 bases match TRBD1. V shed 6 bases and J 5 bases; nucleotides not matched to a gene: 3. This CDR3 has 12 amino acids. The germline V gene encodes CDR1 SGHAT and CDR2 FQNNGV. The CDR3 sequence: CASSTGEETQYF. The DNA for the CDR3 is TGTGCCAGCAGTACAGGGGAGGAGACCCAGTACTTC.

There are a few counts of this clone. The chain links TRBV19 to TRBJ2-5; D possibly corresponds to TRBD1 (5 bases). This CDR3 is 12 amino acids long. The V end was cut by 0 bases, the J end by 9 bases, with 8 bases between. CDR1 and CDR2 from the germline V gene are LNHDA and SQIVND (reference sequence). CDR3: CASSIEEGAQYF. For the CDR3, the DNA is TGTGCCAGTAGTATAGAAGAAGGGGCCCAGTACTTC.

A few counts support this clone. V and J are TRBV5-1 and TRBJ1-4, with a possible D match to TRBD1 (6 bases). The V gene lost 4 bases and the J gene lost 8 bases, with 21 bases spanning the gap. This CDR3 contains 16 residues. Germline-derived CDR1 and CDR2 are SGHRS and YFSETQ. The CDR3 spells CASSRGSTGSGEKLFF. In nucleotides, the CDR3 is TGCGCCAGCAGCCGCGGGTCTACAGGGTCGGGGGAAAAACTGTTTTTT.

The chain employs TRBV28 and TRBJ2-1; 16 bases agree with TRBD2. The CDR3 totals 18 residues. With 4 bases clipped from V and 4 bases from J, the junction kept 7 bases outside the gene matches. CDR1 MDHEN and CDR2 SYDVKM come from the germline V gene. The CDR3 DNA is TGTGCCAGCAGTTCGGGACTAGCGGGAGGGCCTGGATACAATGAGCAGTTCTTC. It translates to CASSSGLAGGPGYNEQFF.

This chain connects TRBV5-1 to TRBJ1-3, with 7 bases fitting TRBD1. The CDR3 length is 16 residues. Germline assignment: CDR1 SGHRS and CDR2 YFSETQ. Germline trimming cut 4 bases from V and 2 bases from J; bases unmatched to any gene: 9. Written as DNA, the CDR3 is TGCGCCAGCAGCGAAAGGACAGGCCGCCCTGGAAACACCATATATTTT. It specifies CASSERTGRPGNTIYF. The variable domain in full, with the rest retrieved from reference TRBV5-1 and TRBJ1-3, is KAGVTQTPRYLIKTRGQQVTLSCSPISGHRSVSWYQQTPGQGLQFLFEYFSETQRNKGNFPGRFSGRQFSNSRSEMNVSTLELGDSALYLCASSERTGRPGNTIYFGEGSWLTVV.

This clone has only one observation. The CDR3 region has the DNA TGCGCCAGCAGCCAAGATCGGACTAGCGGGAGGGAATCCTACAATGAGCAGTTCTTC. It yields the protein CASSQDRTSGRESYNEQFF. The chain joins TRBV4-1 to TRBJ2-1; TRBD2 aligns across 15 bases. Germline loops: CDR1 MGHRA, CDR2 YSYEKL. The CDR3 totals 19 residues. The junction had 4 bases not matched to a gene; V was cut back by 0 bases and J by 1 base.

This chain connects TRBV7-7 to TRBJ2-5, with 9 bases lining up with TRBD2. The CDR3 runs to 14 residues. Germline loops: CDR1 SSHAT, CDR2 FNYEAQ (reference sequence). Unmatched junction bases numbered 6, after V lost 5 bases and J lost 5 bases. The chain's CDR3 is CASSVSGTSETQYF. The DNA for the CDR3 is TGTGCCAGCAGCGTCTCCGGGACTAGCGAGACCCAGTACTTC.

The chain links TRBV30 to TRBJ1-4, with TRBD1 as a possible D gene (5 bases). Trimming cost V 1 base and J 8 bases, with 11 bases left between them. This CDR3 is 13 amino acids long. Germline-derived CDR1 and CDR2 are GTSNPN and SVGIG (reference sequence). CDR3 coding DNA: TGTGCCTGGAGTGCCAGGGTAGGAGAAAAACTGTTTTTT. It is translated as CAWSARVGEKLFF.

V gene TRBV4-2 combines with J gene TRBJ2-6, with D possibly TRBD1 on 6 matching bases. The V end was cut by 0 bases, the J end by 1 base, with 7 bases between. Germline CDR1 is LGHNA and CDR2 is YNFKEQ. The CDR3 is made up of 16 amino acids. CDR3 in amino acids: CASSQEGASGANVLTF. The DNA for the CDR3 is TGTGCCAGCAGCCAAGAGGGGGCATCTGGGGCCAACGTCCTGACTTTC.

CDR3 region: CASSPLGLAGVSDTQYF. The CDR3 nucleotides are TGCGCCAGCAGTCCGTTGGGACTAGCGGGAGTGTCAGATACGCAGTATTTT. This chain uses TRBV23-1 with TRBJ2-3; 14 bases align to TRBD2. TRBV23-1 is an open reading frame whose function is uncertain. The CDR3 length is 17 residues. Trimming cost V 4 bases and J 4 bases; bases outside gene matches: 7.

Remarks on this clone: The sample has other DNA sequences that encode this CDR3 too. CDR3 in amino acids: CASSGDSNYGYTF. In DNA, the CDR3 is TGTGCCAGCAGCGGGGACAGCAACTATGGCTACACCTTC. This rearrangement joins TRBV2 to TRBJ1-2; 7 bases fit TRBD1. This CDR3 region has 13 residues. Trimming took 6 bases from V and 2 from J; bases not matched to a gene: 3. Looked up from germline, CDR1 is SNHLY and CDR2 is FYNNEI.

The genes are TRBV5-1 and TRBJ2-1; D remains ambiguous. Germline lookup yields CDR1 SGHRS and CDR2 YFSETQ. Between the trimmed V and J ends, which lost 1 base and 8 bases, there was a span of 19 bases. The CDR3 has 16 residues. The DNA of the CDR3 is TGCGCCAGCAGCTTGAAGCGTCTAGAGGCCGCCCATGAGCAGTTCTTC. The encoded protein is CASSLKRLEAAHEQFF.

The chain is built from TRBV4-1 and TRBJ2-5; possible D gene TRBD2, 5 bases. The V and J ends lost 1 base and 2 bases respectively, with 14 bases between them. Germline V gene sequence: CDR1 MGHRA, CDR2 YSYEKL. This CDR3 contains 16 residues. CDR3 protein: CASSQVSGKQQETQYF. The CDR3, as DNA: TGCGCCAGCAGCCAAGTGTCGGGAAAACAACAAGAGACCCAGTACTTC.

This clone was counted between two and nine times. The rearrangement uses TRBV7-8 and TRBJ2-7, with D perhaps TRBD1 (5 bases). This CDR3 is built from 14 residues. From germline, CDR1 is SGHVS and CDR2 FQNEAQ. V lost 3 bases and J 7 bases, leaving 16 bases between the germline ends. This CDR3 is CASSFNRTLREQYF. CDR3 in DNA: TGTGCCAGCAGCTTCAACAGGACCCTACGAGAGCAGTACTTC.

CDR3 nucleotides: TGTGCCAGCAGTCCGGGGACAGGAGCAACCTACGAGCAGTACTTC. Translation gives CASSPGTGATYEQYF. The chain combines TRBV6-5 with TRBJ2-5, with 8 bases aligning to TRBD1. With the DNA end fitting TRBJ2-7 better, the J assignment may be wrong. Germline loops: CDR1 MNHEY, CDR2 SVGAGI. The CDR3 runs 15 residues.

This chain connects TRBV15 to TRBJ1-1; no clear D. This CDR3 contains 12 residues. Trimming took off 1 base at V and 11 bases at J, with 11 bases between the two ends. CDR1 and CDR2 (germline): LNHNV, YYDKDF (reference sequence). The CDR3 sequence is CATSRARGYAFF. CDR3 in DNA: TGTGCCACCAGCAGAGCTAGAGGGTACGCTTTCTTT.

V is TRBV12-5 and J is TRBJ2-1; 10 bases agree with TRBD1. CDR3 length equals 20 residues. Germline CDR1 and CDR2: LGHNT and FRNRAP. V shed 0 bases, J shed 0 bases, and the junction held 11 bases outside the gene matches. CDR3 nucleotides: TGTGCTAGTGGTTTGGTAACCTGGACAGGGGGAATATTCTCCTACAATGAGCAGTTCTTC. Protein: CASGLVTWTGGIFSYNEQFF.

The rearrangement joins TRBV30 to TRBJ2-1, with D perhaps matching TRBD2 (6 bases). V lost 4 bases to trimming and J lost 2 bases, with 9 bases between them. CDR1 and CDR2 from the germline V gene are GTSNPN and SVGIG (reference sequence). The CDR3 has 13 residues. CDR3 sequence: CAWTRRAYNEQFF. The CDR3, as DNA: TGTGCCTGGACCCGGAGGGCCTACAATGAGCAGTTCTTC. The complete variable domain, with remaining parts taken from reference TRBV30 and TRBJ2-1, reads SQTIHQWPATLVQPVGSPLSLECTVEGTSNPNLYWYRQAAGRGLQLLFYSVGIGQISSEVPQNLSASRPQDRQFILSSKKLLLSDSGFYLCAWTRRAYNEQFFGPGTRLTVL.

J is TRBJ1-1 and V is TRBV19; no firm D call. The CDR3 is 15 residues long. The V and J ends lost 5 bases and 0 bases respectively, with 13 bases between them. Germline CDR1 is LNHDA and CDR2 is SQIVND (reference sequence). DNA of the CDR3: TGTGCCAGTAGTGGGCTAACACGTTTGAACACTGAAGCTTTCTTT. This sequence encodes CASSGLTRLNTEAFF. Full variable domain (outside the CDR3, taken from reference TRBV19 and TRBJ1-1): DGGITQSPKYLFRKEGQNVTLSCEQNLNHDAMYWYRQDPGQGLRLIYYSQIVNDFQKGDIAEGYSVSREKKESFPLTVTSAQKNPTAFYLCASSGLTRLNTEAFFGQGTRLTVV.

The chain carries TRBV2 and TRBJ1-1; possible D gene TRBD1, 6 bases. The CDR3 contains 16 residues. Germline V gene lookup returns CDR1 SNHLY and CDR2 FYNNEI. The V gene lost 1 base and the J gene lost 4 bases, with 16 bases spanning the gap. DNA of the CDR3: TGTGCCAGCAGTGAAGAGGTGGCAGGGGCAAGCACTGAAGCTTTCTTT. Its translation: CASSEEVAGASTEAFF.

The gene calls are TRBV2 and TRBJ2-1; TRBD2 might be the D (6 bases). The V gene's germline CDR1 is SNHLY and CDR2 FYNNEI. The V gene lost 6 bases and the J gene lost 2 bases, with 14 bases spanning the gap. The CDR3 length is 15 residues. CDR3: CASSPLATTYNEQFF. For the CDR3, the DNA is TGTGCCAGCAGCCCTCTAGCGACGACCTACAATGAGCAGTTCTTC.

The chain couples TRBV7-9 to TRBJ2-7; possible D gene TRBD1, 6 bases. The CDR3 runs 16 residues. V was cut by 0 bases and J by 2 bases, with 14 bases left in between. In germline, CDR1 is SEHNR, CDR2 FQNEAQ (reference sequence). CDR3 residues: CASSLALRDKPYEQYF. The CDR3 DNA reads TGTGCCAGCAGCTTAGCGCTTCGGGACAAGCCCTACGAGCAGTACTTC.